This T cell receptor beta chain stems from a study of CD8 T cells in ankylosing spondylitis. Study results and caveats: Disease-linked clones bore a CD8+ phenotype and were relatively rare in peripheral blood. One TCR beta motif, made up of under ten highly homologous variants, appeared characteristic of ankylosing spondylitis blood. Past research had described some motif variants in reactive arthritis synovial fluid and blood. Enrichment of disease-linked clones was reportedly significant in matched ankylosing spondylitis synovial fluid.

With molecular barcodes, quantitative 5'-RACE was used to make the TCR beta libraries. Via MiXCR, TCRdb re-called the 5' RACE reads, giving one row per CDR3 protein. This sample has a few hundred thousand distinct CDR3 sequences, with more than 9.5% found just once. On this clonotype: Its target is not known.

Sequencing was performed on blood, either unsorted or a sorted T cell fraction (not recorded which). The receptor comes from a male donor with ankylosing spondylitis.

The CDR3 reads CATKSDRTTGELFF. The CDR3 bases are TGTGCCACCAAGTCGGATAGGACCACCGGGGAGCTGTTTTTT. This rearrangement joins TRBV24-1 to TRBJ2-2, with D unclear. Germline CDR1 and CDR2: KGHDR and SFDVKD. This CDR3 contains 14 residues. Trimming stripped 8 bases from V and 4 bases from J, with 13 bases between.